The 10 T cell receptor beta chains below come from one sample, sequenced in a study of blood T cells in healthy people across ages (dated by TCRdb to the mid-2010s). Library preparation employed 5' RACE. The run used an Illumina HiSeq 2500. The second PCR ran for roughly 7 to 11 cycles and used a J-beta primer mix along with a sample-barcoded 5' primer. TCRdb's own reprocessing of the public reads used fastp at Q25 and MiXCR and kept productive beta chains. For every CDR3 protein sequence, its rows merge into one entry that carries the most common genes and DNA. The sample profile shows around 870,000 distinct CDR3 sequences; 25% to 30% of them were found once. Around 16% of the sample is taken by the ten largest. Input material: blood. The origin of the receptors is a woman aged 80 or over in good health.

With regard to this clonotype: A much larger clone differs from this one at a single base, so this may be a read error. DNA for the CDR3: TGTGCCAGCAGCCCCCGACTACACCTCGACAATGAGCAGTTCTTC. Protein sequence: CASSPRLHLDNEQFF. The chain couples TRBV3-1 to TRBJ2-1; a weak D match, TRBD2 (5 bases). The germline gives CDR1 LGHDT, CDR2 YNNKEL (reference sequence). Between the trimmed V and J ends, which lost 4 bases and 5 bases, there was a span of 15 bases. This CDR3 has 15 amino acids.

A remark on this clonotype: This may be a read error: a much more frequent sequence differs by one nucleotide. The chain has TRBV3-1 and TRBJ2-5; weak D call: TRBD1 (5 bases). This CDR3 has 16 residues. Germline loops: CDR1 LGHDT, CDR2 YNNKEL (reference sequence). The V gene lost 4 bases and the J gene lost 13 bases, with 28 bases spanning the gap. As DNA, the CDR3 is TGTGCCAGCAGCCCTCTGAAGGAACCAAGGGGCTCAAAGCCGTACTTC. Residues: CASSPLKEPRGSKPYF.

On this clonotype itself: With a much larger clone just one base away, this may be a read error. The J gene is TRBJ1-1, the V gene TRBV18; D gene uncertain. The CDR3 runs 15 residues. V was cut by 6 bases and J by 4 bases, with 18 bases left in between. Germline loops: CDR1 KGHSH, CDR2 LQKENI. The CDR3 is CASSSRDGESTEAFF. Here the CDR3 DNA reads TGTGCCAGCTCCTCCCGAGACGGGGAGAGCACTGAAGCTTTCTTT.

In this sample, this clonotype turned up a few times. The CDR3 coding sequence is TGTGCCAGCAGCTTAAGTGGGGTGAACACTGAAGCTTTCTTT. Translating gives CASSLSGVNTEAFF. This sequence joins TRBV7-2 and TRBJ1-1, with no clear D. The CDR3 extends over 14 amino acids. Germline lookup yields CDR1 SGHTA and CDR2 FQGNSA. Trimming stripped 2 bases from V and 0 bases from J, with 7 bases between. The variable domain in full, with the rest retrieved from reference TRBV7-2 and TRBJ1-1, is GAGVSQSPSNKVTEKGKDVELRCDPISGHTALYWYRQSLGQGLEFLIYFQGNSAPDKSGLPSDRFSAERTGGSVSTLTIQRTQQEDSAVYLCASSLSGVNTEAFFGQGTRLTVV.

This rearrangement joins TRBV24-1 to TRBJ2-1; 7 bases line up with TRBD2. V dropped 10 bases and J dropped 2; count of bases not matched to a gene: 7. The length of the CDR3 is 14 residues. Germline V gene data show CDR1 as KGHDR and CDR2 as SFDVKD. The CDR3 coding sequence is TGTGCCACTTCTAGCGGTACAACCTACAATGAGCAGTTCTTC. Translated: CATSSGTTYNEQFF.

This clonotype was counted at least ten times. This chain uses TRBV4-2 with TRBJ1-2; D remains unclear. V lost 0 bases and J lost 4, with 15 bases in between. CDR3 length equals 16 residues. CDR1 LGHNA and CDR2 YNFKEQ come from the germline V gene. CDR3 nucleotides: TGTGCCAGCAGCCAAGATGATAAAAGTTCGGCCTATGGCTACACCTTC. Amino acid sequence: CASSQDDKSSAYGYTF.

Turning to this clonotype: The junction differs from germline at one of its ends, possibly a read error. The chain employs TRBV4-2 and TRBJ1-2, with D perhaps matching TRBD1 (5 bases). CDR3 length: 15 amino acids. Germline CDR1 and CDR2: LGHNA and YNFKEQ. The CDR3 region has the DNA TGTGCCAGCAGCCATACGACAGTGGATAACTGTGGCTACACCTTC. Its protein is CASSHTTVDNCGYTF.

V and J are TRBV7-2 and TRBJ1-1; 8 bases align to TRBD1. The CDR3 is made up of 17 amino acids. In germline, CDR1 is SGHTA, CDR2 FQGNSA. The V gene end was trimmed by 0 bases and the J gene end by 3 bases; junction bases not matched to a gene: 9. The CDR3 loop reads CASSLALTRGPDTEAFF. The CDR3 DNA reads TGTGCCAGCAGCTTAGCGCTAACCAGGGGGCCGGACACTGAAGCTTTCTTT.

Worth noting for this clonotype: It may be a read error: a sequence one base away is much more abundant. As the CDR3 is not closed by the conserved phenylalanine or tryptophan, this likely results from a read error. The chain is built from TRBV14 and TRBJ2-5; 9 nucleotides agree with TRBD1. The CDR3 has 16 amino acids. CDR1 and CDR2 (germline): SGHDN, FVKESK. Unmatched junction bases numbered 10, after V lost 4 bases and J lost 4 bases. The chain's CDR3 is CASSRKPGTGSETQYV. The CDR3 DNA follows: TGTGCCAGCAGCCGCAAACCCGGGACAGGGTCAGAGACCCAGTACGTC.

The V gene is TRBV7-2, the J gene TRBJ1-2, with TRBD1 as a possible D gene (6 bases). V lost 1 base to trimming and J lost 5 bases, with 14 bases between them. This CDR3 has 15 amino acids. Germline CDR1 is SGHTA and CDR2 is FQGNSA. The CDR3 DNA follows: TGTGCCAGCAGCTTAGTGGGGGGGGCCGAGTATGGCTACACCTTC. Translated: CASSLVGGAEYGYTF.